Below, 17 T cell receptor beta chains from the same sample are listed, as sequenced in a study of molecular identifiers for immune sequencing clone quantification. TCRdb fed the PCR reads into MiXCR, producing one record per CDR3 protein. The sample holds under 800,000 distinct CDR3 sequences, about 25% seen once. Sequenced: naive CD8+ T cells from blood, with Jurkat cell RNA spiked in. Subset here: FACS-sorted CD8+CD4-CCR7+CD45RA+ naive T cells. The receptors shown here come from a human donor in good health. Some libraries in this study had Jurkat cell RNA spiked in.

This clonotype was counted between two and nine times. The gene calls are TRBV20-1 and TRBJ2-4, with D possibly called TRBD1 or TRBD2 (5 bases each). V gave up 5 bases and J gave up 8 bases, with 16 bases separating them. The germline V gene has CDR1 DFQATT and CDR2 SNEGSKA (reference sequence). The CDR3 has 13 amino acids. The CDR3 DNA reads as TGCAGTGCTCTCGAGGGGCTAGAAGACATTCAGTACTTC. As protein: CSALEGLEDIQYF.

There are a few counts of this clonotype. The CDR3 loop is CASSVLAGYGETQYF. Here the CDR3 DNA reads TGTGCCAGCAGCGTACTAGCGGGATACGGAGAGACCCAGTACTTC. The chain uses TRBV9 and TRBJ2-5, with 9 bases matching TRBD2. The CDR3 has 15 amino acids. V was pared by 1 base and J by 4 bases, with 5 bases of the junction left unmatched. Germline CDR1 SGDLS, CDR2 YYNGEE.

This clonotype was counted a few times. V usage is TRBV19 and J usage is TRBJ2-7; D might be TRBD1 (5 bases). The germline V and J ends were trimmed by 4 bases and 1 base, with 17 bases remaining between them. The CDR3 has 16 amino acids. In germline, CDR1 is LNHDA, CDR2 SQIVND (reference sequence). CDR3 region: CASSTNRQLPSYEQYF. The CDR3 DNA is TGTGCCAGTAGTACCAATCGACAGCTACCTTCCTACGAGCAGTACTTC. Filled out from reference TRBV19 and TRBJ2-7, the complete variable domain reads DGGITQSPKYLFRKEGQNVTLSCEQNLNHDAMYWYRQDPGQGLRLIYYSQIVNDFQKGDIAEGYSVSREKKESFPLTVTSAQKNPTAFYLCASSTNRQLPSYEQYFGPGTRLTVT.

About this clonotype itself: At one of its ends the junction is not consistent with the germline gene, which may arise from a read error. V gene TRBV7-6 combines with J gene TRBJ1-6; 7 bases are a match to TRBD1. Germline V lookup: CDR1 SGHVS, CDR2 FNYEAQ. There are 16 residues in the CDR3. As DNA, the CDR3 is TGTGCCAGCGGCTTGACAGGGAGCTCCTATAATTCACCCCTCCACTTT. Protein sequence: CASGLTGSSYNSPLHF.

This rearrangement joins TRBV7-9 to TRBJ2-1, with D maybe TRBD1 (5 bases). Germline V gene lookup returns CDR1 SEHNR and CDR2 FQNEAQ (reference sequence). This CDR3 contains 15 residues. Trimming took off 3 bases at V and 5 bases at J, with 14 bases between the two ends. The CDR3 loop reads CASSFLLDSNNEQFF. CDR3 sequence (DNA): TGTGCCAGCAGCTTTCTCCTCGACAGCAACAATGAGCAGTTCTTC.

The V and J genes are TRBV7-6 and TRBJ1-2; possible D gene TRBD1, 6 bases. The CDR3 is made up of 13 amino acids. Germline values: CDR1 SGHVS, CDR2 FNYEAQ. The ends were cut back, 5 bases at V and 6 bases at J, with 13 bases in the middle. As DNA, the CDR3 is TGTGCCAGCAGCCTGGGAACAGGGAATGGCTACACCTTC. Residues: CASSLGTGNGYTF.

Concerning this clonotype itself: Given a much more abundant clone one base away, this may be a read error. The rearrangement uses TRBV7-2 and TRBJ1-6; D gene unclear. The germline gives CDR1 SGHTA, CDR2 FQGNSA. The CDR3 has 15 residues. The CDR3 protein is CAGSSVGVTYSPLHF. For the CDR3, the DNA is TGTGCCGGCAGCTCCGTCGGAGTAACCTATTCACCCCTCCACTTT. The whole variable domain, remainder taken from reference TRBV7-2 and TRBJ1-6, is GAGVSQSPSNKVTEKGKDVELRCDPISGHTALYWYRQSLGQGLEFLIYFQGNSAPDKSGLPSDRFSAERTGGSVSTLTIQRTQQEDSAVYLCAGSSVGVTYSPLHFGNGTRLTVT.

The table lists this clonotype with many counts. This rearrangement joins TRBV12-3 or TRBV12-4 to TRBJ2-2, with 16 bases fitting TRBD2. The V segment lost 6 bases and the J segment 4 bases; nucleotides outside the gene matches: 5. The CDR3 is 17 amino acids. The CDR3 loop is CASRRGLAGGPTGELFF. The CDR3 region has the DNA TGTGCCAGCAGAAGGGGACTAGCGGGAGGGCCCACCGGGGAGCTGTTTTTT.

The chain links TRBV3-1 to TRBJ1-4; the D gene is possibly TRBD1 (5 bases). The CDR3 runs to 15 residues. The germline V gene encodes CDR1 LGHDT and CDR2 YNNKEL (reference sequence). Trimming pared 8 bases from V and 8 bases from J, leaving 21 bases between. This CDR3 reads CASRPRESSGEKLFF. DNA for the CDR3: TGTGCCAGCCGCCCCAGGGAGTCCAGCGGGGAAAAACTGTTTTTT.

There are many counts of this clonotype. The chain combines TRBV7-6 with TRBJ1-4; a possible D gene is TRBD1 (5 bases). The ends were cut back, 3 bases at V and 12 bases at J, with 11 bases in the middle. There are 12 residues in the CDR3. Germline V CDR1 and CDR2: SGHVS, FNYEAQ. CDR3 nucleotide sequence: TGTGCCAGCAGCTTCTCCGGGGCCGAACTGTTTTTT. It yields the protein CASSFSGAELFF. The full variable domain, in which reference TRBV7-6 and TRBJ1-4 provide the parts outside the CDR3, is GAGVSQSPRYKVTKRGQDVALRCDPISGHVSLYWYRQALGQGPEFLTYFNYEAQQDKSGLPNDRFSAERPEGSISTLTIQRTEQRDSAMYRCASSFSGAELFFGSGTQLSVL.

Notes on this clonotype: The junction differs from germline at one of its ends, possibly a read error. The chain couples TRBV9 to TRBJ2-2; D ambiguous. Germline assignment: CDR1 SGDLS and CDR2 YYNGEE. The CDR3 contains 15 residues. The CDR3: CAGSVFALGGGELFF. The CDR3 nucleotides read TGTGCCGGCAGCGTTTTTGCCCTAGGCGGCGGGGAGCTGTTTTTT.

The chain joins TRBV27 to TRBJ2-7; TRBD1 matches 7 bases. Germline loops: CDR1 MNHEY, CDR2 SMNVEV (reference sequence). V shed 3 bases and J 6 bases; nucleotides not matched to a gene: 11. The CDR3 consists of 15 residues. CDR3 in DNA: TGTGCCAGCAGTTTGGGACAGCCAAGGTGGTCCGAGCAGTACTTC. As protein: CASSLGQPRWSEQYF.

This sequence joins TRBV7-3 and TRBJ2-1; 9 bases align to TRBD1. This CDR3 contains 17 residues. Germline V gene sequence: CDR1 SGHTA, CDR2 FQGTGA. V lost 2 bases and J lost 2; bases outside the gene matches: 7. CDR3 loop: CASSLGLQGAPYNEQFF. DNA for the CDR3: TGTGCCAGCAGCTTAGGCTTACAGGGGGCCCCCTACAATGAGCAGTTCTTC. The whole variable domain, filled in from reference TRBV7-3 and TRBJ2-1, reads GAGVSQTPSNKVTEKGKYVELRCDPISGHTALYWYRQSLGQGPEFLIYFQGTGAADDSGLPNDRFFAVRPEGSVSTLKIQRTERGDSAVYLCASSLGLQGAPYNEQFFGPGTRLTVL.

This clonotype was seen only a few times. CDR3 loop: CASSPHTGDGNTIYF. DNA of the CDR3: TGTGCCAGCAGTCCGCACACAGGGGACGGAAACACCATATATTTT. The chain couples TRBV27 to TRBJ1-3; TRBD1 matches at 7 bases. Germline CDR1 reads MNHEY; CDR2 reads SMNVEV (reference sequence). This CDR3 comprises 15 residues. After removal of 5 bases from V and 4 bases from J, the junction contained 8 bases not matched to a gene.

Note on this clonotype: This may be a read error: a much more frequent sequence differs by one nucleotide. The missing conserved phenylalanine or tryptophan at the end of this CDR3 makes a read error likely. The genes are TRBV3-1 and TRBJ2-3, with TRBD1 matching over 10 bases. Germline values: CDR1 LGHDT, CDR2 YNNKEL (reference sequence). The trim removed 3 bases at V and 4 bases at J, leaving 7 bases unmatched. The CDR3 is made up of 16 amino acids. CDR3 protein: CASSQGTGDPPDTQYL. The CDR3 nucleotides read TGTGCCAGCAGCCAGGGGACAGGGGATCCCCCAGATACGCAGTATCTT.

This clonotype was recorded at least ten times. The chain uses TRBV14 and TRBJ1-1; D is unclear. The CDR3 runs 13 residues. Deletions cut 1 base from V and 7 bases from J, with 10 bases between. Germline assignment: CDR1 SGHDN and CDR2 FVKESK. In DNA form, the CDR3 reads TGTGCCAGCAGCCAAGTGGGCCGGAATGAAGCTTTCTTT. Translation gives CASSQVGRNEAFF.

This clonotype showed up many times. In DNA form, the CDR3 reads TGTGCCAGCAGCCCAGGACGCACCACAGATACGCAGTATTTT. This translates into CASSPGRTTDTQYF. The rearrangement links TRBV7-9 to TRBJ2-3; D ambiguous. The V and J ends lost 5 bases and 2 bases respectively, with 11 bases between them. The CDR3 runs 14 residues. Germline assignment: CDR1 SEHNR and CDR2 FQNEAQ (reference sequence).